The clone carrying this TCR beta chain was observed many times. For every donor, a draw yielded around 10 milliliters of peripheral blood. Germline CDR1 is LGHNA and CDR2 is YSLEER. The CDR3 covers 14 residues. V was shortened by 0 bases and J by 3 bases, with 7 bases between the two germline ends. The data derive from a study of blood T cells in healthy people across ages. A sample-barcoded 5' primer and a J-beta primer mix were used in a second PCR of about 7 to 12 cycles. One entry per CDR3 protein results from TCRdb running MiXCR on the 5' RACE reads. The table records 1.5 million or so distinct CDR3 sequences, approximately 42% of them present only once.

Sequences were obtained from blood. V usage is TRBV4-3 and J usage is TRBJ2-3; tentatively, D is TRBD1 or TRBD2 (5 bases each). This receptor was obtained from a woman aged 18-30 years in good health. The CDR3 nucleotides read TGCGCCAGCAGCCAAGATGGGGGTACAGATACGCAGTATTTT. Translated: CASSQDGGTDTQYF.